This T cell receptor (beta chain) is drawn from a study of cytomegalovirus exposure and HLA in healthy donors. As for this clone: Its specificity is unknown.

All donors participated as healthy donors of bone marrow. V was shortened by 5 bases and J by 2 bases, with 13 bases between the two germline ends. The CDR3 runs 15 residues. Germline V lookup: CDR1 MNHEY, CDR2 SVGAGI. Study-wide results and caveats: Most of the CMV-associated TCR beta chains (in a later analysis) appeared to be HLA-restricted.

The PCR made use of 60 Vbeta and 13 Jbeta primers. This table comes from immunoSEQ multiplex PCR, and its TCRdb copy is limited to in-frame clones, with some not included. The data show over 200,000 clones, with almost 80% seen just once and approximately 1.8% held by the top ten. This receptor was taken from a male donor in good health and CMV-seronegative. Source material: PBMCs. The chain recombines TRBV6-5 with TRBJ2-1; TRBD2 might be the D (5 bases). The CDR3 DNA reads TGTGCCAGCAGTACACTAACTAGGGCCTACAATGAGCAGTTCTTC. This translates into CASSTLTRAYNEQFF.